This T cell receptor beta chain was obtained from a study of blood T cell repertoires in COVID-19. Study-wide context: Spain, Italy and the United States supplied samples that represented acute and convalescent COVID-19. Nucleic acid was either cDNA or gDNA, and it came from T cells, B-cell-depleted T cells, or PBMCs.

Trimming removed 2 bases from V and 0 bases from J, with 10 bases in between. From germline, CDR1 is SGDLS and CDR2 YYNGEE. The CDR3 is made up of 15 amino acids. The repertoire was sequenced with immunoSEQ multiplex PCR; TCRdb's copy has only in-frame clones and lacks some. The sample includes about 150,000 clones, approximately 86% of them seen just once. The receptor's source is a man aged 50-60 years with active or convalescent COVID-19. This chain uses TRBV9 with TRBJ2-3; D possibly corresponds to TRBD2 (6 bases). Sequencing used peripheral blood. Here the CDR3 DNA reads TGTGCCAGCAGCGTGCTAGCGACCAGCACAGATACGCAGTATTTT. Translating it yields CASSVLATSTDTQYF. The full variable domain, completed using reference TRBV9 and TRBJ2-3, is DSGVTQTPKHLITATGQRVTLRCSPRSGDLSVYWYQQSLDQGLQFLIQYYNGEERAKGNILERFSAQQFPDLHSELNLSSLELGDSALYFCASSVLATSTDTQYFGPGTRLTVL.